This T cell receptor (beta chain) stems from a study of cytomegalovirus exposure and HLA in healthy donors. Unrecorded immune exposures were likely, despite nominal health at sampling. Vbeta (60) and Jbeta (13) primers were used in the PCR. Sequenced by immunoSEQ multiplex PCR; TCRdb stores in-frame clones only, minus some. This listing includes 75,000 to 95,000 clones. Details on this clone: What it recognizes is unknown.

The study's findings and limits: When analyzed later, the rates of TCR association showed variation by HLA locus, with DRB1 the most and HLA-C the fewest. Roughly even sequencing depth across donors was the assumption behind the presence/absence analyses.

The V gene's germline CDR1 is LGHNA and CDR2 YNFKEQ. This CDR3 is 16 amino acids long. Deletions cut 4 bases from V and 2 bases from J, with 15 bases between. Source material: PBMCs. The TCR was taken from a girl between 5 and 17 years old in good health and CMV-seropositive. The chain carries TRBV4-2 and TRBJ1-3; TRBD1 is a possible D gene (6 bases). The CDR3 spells CASSLGTTSAGNTIYF. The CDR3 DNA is TGTGCCAGCAGCCTTGGGACAACTAGTGCTGGAAACACCATATATTTT.